The rows below give T cell receptor beta chains drawn from one sample of a study of T cells in Graves' hyperthyroidism and ophthalmopathy. TCRdb independently ran MiXCR on the multiplex PCR reads; one entry per CDR3 protein. Counted here are around 300,000 distinct CDR3 sequences, roughly 13% occurring once; the ten biggest clones make up 7.9%. Sequencing was done on a sample of blood. These receptors came from a woman aged 40-49 years with Graves' hyperthyroidism. The CDR3 runs from the conserved cysteine through the conserved F or W.

cdr3_aa j_call v_call
CASSYGQGSRELFF TRBJ2-2 TRBV7-2
CASSLDPGLTYEQYF TRBJ2-7 TRBV7-9
CAARTRVTQYF TRBJ2-5 TRBV2
CASSDGRSEQYF TRBJ2-7 TRBV5-1
CASSLVGLAGHEQYF TRBJ2-7 TRBV11-2
CAISEQSYNEQFF TRBJ2-1 TRBV10-3
CSARRTSGGNTQYF TRBJ2-3 TRBV20-1
CASSTGQGFSPLHF TRBJ1-6 TRBV24-1
CASSPRGGGTDTQYF TRBJ2-3 TRBV11-2
CASSLGSLNYGYTF TRBJ1-2 TRBV7-9
CASTRRASRGTDTQYF TRBJ2-3 TRBV5-1
CASSPPLAGGFTDTQYF TRBJ2-3 TRBV6-1
CASSLSYSNQPQHF TRBJ1-5 TRBV12-3/TRBV12-4
CASSVAGSGAFEQFF TRBJ2-1 TRBV9
CASSSDQGLGTEAFF TRBJ1-1 TRBV5-1
CASSPVGRNTEAFF TRBJ1-1 TRBV7-6
CASSPEASGQIEQYF TRBJ2-7 TRBV2
CATSEGLTNNEKLFF TRBJ1-4 TRBV24-1
CASSEAGVQNEKLFF TRBJ1-4 TRBV2
CASSETEETQYF TRBJ2-5 TRBV10-2
CASSVEGGRVNEQFF TRBJ2-1 TRBV9
CASSEEGFSSYEQYF TRBJ2-7 TRBV6-1
CASSLAGGGTDTQYF TRBJ2-3 TRBV28
CAISEGLAGGDEQYF TRBJ2-7 TRBV10-3
CASSLDGNEQFF TRBJ2-1 TRBV5-1
CASSLGPETSGRLSSYNEQFF TRBJ2-1 TRBV7-2
CATSRAQGEPQHF TRBJ1-5 TRBV15
CSARSVQETQYF TRBJ2-5 TRBV20-1
CATSDWDGRGYTF TRBJ1-2 TRBV24-1
CASSQRAGGGYTF TRBJ1-2 TRBV7-9
CASSRRQGRTDTQYF TRBJ2-3 TRBV28
CASTRTRGSYEQYF TRBJ2-7 TRBV12-3/TRBV12-4
CASSSQGGAGELFF TRBJ2-2 TRBV7-9
CASSSLYEKLFF TRBJ1-4 TRBV11-2
CASSVEGEDKQFF TRBJ2-1 TRBV9
CSAWTGYSNQPQHF TRBJ1-5 TRBV20-1
CASSEGTDVAPLHF TRBJ1-6 TRBV2
CASSAGAGDYNEQFF TRBJ2-1 TRBV2
CASTPLRGSGPNNEQFF TRBJ2-1 TRBV28
CASSLGTRPTGELFF TRBJ2-2 TRBV27
CSALGLAVQETQYF TRBJ2-5 TRBV20-1
CATETGMNEKLFF TRBJ1-4 TRBV7-9
CASSEATNEKLFF TRBJ1-4 TRBV6-1
CASSERTNTGELFF TRBJ2-2 TRBV5-1
CASRHPTDTQYF TRBJ2-3 TRBV28
CAWSSGSSTDTQYF TRBJ2-3 TRBV30
CASRPWTEETQYF TRBJ2-5 TRBV6-1
CSARGGGPGETQYF TRBJ2-5 TRBV20-1
CASSSSWTDGELFF TRBJ2-2 TRBV5-1
CASSRSTGENTEAFF TRBJ1-1 TRBV7-7
CASSPKGARHGYTF TRBJ1-2 TRBV6-1
CASSSGEGLADTGELFF TRBJ2-2 TRBV5-5
CASTSGDRAYEQYF TRBJ2-7 TRBV12-3/TRBV12-4
CASSLERGGSYEQYF TRBJ2-7 TRBV28
CASRTDSSEQYF TRBJ2-7 TRBV28
CSGEGRGTSGRARETQYF TRBJ2-5 TRBV29-1
CASSLTGSKETQYF TRBJ2-5 TRBV28
CASTGADYNSPLHF TRBJ1-6 TRBV28
CASSPSGGSRETQYF TRBJ2-5 TRBV12-3/TRBV12-4
CATSRVRGNTKAFF TRBJ1-1 TRBV15